What follows are 2 T cell receptor beta chains derived from one specimen sequenced in a study of PD-L1 blockade in urothelial cancer. The data were produced by immunoSEQ multiplex PCR, yet TCRdb's version contains in-frame clones alone and is incomplete. The sample lists tens of thousands of clones, roughly 89% occurring once. Time point described: pretreatment peripheral blood. The source was PBMCs, collected around atezolizumab (anti-PD-L1) treatment. Receptor source: a man in his fifties or sixties with urothelial cancer.

The chain employs TRBV7-9 and TRBJ2-5; maybe TRBD1 (6 bases). The V end was cut by 7 bases, the J end by 1 base, with 16 bases between. The germline CDR1 and CDR2 sequences are SEHNR and FQNEAQ (reference sequence). This CDR3 contains 15 residues. This chain's CDR3 is CASKRRGQTQETQYF. The DNA for the CDR3 is TGTGCCAGCAAGCGACGAGGACAGACCCAAGAGACCCAGTACTTC.

The chain carries TRBV6-6 and TRBJ1-2, with 9 bases fitting TRBD1. There are 15 residues in the CDR3. CDR1 is MNHNY, CDR2 SVGAGI, per germline (reference sequence). V lost 0 bases, J lost 2 bases, and 1 base stayed unmatched. CDR3 DNA: TGTGCCAGCAGTTACTCCGGGACAGGGAACTATGGCTACACCTTC. It specifies CASSYSGTGNYGYTF.